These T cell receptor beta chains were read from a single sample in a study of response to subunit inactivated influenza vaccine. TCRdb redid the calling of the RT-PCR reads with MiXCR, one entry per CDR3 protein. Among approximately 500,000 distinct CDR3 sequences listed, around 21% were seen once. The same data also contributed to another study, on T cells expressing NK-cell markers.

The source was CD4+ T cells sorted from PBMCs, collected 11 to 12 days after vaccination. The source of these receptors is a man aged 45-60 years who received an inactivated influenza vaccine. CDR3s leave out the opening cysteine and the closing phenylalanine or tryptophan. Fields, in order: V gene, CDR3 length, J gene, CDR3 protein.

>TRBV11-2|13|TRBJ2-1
ASSLDPGREDEQF
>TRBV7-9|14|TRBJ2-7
ASSEYGSTANNEQY
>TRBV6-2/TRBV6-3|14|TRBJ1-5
ASSYSGDRDWQPQH
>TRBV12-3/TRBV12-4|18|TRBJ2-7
ASSLAQILDRSTRAYEQH
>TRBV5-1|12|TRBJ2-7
ASSSPDRPYEQY
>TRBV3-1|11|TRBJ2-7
ASSLRHLGEQY
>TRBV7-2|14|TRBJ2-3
ASSRTRDRGTDTQY
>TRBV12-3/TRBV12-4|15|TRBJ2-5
ASRPAITDRGEETQY
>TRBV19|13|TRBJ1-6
ASSSRDRDLSPLH
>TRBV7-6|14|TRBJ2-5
ASSLAHSRGAETQY
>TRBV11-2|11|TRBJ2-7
ASSLDSGDEQY
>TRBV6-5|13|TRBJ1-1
ASSYFGSGNTEAF
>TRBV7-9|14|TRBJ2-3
ASSLIIGQSTDTQY
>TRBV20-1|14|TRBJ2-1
SAPHRGGIGYNEQF
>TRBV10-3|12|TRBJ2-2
AISLSEETGELF
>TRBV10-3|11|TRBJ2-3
AISSGDSDTQY
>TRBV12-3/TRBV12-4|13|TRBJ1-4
ASSLHRGHNEKLF
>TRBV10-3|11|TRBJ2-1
AISEGRDNEQF
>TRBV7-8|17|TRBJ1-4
ASSPYSPGEPSRGEKLF
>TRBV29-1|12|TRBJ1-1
SVEDPADNTEAF
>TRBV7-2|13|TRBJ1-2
ASSPTQGAFYGYT
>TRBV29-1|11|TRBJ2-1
SVLDRRKNEQF
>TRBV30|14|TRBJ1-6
AWSVFGQASNSPLH
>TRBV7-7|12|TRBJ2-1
ASSRTGDYNEQF
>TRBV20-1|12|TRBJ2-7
SAHKGQVSYEQY
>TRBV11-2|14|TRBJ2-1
ASSLPPGLGSNEQF
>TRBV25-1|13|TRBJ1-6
ASSDRQGLHSPLH